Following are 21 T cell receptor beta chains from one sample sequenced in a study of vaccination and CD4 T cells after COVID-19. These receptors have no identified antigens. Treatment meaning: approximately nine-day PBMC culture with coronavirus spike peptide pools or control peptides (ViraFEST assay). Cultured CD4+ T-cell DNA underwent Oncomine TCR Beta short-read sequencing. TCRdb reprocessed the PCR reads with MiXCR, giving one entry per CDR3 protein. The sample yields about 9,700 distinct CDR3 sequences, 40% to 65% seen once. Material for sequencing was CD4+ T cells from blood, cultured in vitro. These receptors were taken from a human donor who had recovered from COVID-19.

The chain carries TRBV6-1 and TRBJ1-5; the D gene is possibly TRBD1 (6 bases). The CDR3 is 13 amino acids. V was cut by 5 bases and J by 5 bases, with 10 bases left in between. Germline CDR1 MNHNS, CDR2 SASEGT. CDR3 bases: TGTGCCAGCAGTAACAGGGCGCATCAGCCCCAGCATTTT. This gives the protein CASSNRAHQPQHF.

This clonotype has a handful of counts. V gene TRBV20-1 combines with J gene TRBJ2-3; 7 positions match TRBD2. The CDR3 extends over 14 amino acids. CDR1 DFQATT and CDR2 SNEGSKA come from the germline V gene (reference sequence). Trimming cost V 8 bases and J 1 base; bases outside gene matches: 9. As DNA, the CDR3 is TGCAGTAGTTGGGCTAGCGGACGCACAGATACGCAGTATTTT. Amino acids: CSSWASGRTDTQYF.

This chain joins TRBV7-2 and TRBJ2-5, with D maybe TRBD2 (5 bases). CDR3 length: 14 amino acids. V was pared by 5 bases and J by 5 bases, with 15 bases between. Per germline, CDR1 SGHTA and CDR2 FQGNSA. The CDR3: CASSPFLTGETQYF. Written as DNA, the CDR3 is TGTGCCAGCAGCCCCTTTTTGACGGGGGAGACCCAGTACTTC.

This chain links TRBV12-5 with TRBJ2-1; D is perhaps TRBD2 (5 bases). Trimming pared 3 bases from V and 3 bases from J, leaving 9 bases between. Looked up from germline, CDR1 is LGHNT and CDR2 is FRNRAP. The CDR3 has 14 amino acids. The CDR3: CASGLDGGYNEQFF. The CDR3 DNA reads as TGTGCTAGTGGTTTAGACGGAGGCTACAATGAGCAGTTCTTC.

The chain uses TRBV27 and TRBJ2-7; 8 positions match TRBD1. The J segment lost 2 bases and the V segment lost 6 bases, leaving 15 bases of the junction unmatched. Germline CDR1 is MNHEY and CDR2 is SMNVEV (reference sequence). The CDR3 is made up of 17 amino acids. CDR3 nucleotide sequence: TGTGCCAGCAGCGCTTCGAGCAGGGGGCGACCGGCCTACGAGCAGTACTTC. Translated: CASSASSRGRPAYEQYF.

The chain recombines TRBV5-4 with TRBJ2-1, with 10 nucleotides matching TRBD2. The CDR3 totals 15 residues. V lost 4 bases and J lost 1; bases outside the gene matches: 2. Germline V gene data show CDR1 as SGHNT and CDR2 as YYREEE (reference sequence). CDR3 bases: TGTGCCAGCAGCGCACTAGCGGGATCCTACAATGAGCAGTTCTTC. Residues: CASSALAGSYNEQFF.

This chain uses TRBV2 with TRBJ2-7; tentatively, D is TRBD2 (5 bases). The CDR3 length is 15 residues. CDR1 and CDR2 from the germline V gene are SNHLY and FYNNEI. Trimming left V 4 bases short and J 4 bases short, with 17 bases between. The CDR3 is CASSVAPSGMYEQYF. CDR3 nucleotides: TGTGCCAGCAGTGTCGCCCCGAGCGGCATGTACGAGCAGTACTTC. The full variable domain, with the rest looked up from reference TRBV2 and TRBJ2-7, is EPEVTQTPSHQVTQMGQEVILRCVPISNHLYFYWYRQILGQKVEFLVSFYNNEISEKSEIFDDQFSVERPDGSNFTLKIRSTKLEDSAMYFCASSVAPSGMYEQYFGPGTRLTVT.

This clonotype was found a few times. CDR3: CASSLLAGTSYEQYF. CDR3 in DNA: TGTGCCAGCAGTTTATTGGCAGGTACCTCCTACGAGCAGTACTTC. The chain recombines TRBV27 with TRBJ2-7; unclear D gene. Trimming removed 1 base from V and 0 bases from J, with 10 bases in between. There are 15 residues in the CDR3. Germline loops: CDR1 MNHEY, CDR2 SMNVEV (reference sequence).

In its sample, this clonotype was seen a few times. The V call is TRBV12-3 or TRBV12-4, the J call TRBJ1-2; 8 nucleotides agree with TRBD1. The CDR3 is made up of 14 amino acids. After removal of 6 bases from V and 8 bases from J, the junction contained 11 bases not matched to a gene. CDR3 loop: CASRRTGLADGYTF. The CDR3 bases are TGTGCCAGCAGGCGGACAGGGCTAGCAGACGGCTACACCTTC.

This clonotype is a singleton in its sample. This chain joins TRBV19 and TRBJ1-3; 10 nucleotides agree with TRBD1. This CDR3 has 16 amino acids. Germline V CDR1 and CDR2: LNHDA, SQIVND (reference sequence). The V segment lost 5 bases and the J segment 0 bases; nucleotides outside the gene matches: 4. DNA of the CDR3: TGTGCCAGTAGTGACCGGGACAGGGGCTCTGGAAACACCATATATTTT. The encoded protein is CASSDRDRGSGNTIYF.

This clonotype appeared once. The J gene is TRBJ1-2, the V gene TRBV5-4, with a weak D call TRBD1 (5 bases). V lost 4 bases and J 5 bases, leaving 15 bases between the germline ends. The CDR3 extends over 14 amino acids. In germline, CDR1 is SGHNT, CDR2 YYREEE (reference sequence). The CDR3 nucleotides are TGTGCCAGCAGCAGGCGTGGGGGGATATATGGCTACACCTTC. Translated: CASSRRGGIYGYTF. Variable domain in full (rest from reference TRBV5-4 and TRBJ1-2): ETGVTQSPTHLIKTRGQQVTLRCSSQSGHNTVSWYQQALGQGPQFIFQYYREEENGRGNFPPRFSGLQFPNYSSELNVNALELDDSALYLCASSRRGGIYGYTFGSGTRLTVV.

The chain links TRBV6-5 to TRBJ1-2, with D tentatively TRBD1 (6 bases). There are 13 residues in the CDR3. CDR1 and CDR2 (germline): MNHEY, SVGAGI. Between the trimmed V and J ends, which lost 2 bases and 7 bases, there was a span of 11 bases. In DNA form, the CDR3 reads TGTGCCAGCAGTTACCGGGGGGCGCTTGGCTACACCTTC. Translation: CASSYRGALGYTF.

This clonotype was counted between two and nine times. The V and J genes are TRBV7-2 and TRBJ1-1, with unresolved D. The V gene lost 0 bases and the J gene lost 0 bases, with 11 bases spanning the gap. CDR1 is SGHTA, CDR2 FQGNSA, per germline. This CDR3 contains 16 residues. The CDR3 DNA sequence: TGTGCCAGCAGCTTAGCGCCCGTGAGTATGAACACTGAAGCTTTCTTT. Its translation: CASSLAPVSMNTEAFF.

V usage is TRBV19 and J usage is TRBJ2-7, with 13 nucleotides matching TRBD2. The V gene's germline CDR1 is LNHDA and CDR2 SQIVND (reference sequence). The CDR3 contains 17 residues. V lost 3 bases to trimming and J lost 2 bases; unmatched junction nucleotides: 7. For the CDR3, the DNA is TGTGCCAGTAGTATTAGACTAGCGGGAGGCTTGCCCTACGAGCAGTACTTC. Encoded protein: CASSIRLAGGLPYEQYF.

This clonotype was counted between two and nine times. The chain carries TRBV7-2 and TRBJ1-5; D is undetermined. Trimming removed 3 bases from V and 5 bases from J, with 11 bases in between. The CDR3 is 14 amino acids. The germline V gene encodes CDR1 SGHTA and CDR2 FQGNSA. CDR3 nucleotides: TGTGCCAGCAGCTTGGAGATCGCCCATCAGCCCCAGCATTTT. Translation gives CASSLEIAHQPQHF.

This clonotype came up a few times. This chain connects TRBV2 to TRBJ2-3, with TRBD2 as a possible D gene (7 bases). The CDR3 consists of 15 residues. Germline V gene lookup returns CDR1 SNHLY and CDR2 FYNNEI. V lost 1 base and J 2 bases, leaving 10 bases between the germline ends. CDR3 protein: CASSEGGGATDTQYF. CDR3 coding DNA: TGTGCCAGCAGTGAAGGTGGGGGGGCCACAGATACGCAGTATTTT. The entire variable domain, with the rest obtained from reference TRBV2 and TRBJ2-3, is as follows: EPEVTQTPSHQVTQMGQEVILRCVPISNHLYFYWYRQILGQKVEFLVSFYNNEISEKSEIFDDQFSVERPDGSNFTLKIRSTKLEDSAMYFCASSEGGGATDTQYFGPGTRLTVL.

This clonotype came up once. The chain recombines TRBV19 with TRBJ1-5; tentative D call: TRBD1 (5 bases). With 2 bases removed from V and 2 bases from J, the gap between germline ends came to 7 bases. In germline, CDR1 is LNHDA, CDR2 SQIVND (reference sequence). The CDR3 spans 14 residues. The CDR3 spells CASSIQGGNQPQHF. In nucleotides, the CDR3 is TGTGCCAGTAGTATACAAGGGGGCAATCAGCCCCAGCATTTT.

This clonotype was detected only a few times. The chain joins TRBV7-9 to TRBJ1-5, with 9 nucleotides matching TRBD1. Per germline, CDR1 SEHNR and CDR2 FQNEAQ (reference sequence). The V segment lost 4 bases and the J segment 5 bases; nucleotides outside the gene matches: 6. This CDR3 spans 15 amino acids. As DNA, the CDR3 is TGTGCCAGCAGCTGGGGACAGGGAGGGCATCAGCCCCAGCATTTT. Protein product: CASSWGQGGHQPQHF.

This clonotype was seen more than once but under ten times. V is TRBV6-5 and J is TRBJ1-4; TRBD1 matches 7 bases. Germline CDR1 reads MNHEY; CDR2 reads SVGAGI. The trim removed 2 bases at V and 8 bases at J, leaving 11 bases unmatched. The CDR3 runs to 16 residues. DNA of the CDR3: TGTGCCAGCAGTTACACGCACAGGGGCACGAGCGAAAAACTGTTTTTT. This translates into CASSYTHRGTSEKLFF.

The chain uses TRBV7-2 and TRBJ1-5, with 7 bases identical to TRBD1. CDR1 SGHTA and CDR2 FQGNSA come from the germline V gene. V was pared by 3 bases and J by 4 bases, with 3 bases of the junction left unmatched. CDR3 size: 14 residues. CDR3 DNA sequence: TGTGCCAGCAGCTTCACAGGGGTGAATCAGCCCCAGCATTTT. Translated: CASSFTGVNQPQHF.

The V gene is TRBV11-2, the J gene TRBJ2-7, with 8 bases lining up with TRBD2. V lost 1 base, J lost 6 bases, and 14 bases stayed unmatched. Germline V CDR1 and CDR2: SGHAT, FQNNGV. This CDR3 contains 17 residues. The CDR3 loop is CASSLVVRAGGTAEQYF. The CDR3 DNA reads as TGTGCCAGCAGCTTAGTGGTCCGGGCGGGGGGTACAGCCGAGCAGTACTTC.